This T cell receptor (beta chain) was recorded in a study of blood T cell repertoires in COVID-19. As for the study in general: Some COVID-19 samples were acute and others convalescent; all came from the United States, Italy and Spain. PBMCs, B-cell-depleted T cells, or T cells were the source of the cDNA or gDNA that made up the material.

As handled by the study authors: Reference gene primers were amplified, and this amplification served to estimate nucleated cell counts. Produced via immunoSEQ multiplex PCR; TCRdb's table is partial and in-frame only. Clone size and V and J calls were adopted from that table, with D and trimming inferred from the DNA. Here the sample spans 180,000 or so clones, 86% being singletons. Those enrolled in Seattle joined during active infection and were followed longitudinally afterward. V dropped 8 bases and J dropped 1 base, with 12 bases sitting between them. Germline V lookup: CDR1 MNHEY, CDR2 SVGAGI. This CDR3 is 13 amino acids long.

The TCR was taken from a woman aged 55-69 years with COVID-19, enrolled during active disease. Sequencing input: peripheral blood. V is TRBV6-5 and J is TRBJ2-7; weak D call: TRBD2 (7 bases). The CDR3 region is CASWGGSSYEQYF. The CDR3 nucleotides are TGTGCCAGCTGGGGGGGCTCGTCCTACGAGCAGTACTTC.